This entry lists 5 T cell receptor beta chains sequenced from one sample in a study of blood T cell repertoires in COVID-19. Measured with immunoSEQ multiplex PCR; TCRdb has only the in-frame clones, and not every one. This sample has 150,000 to 200,000 clones, with 65% to 85% found just once. Sequencing used peripheral blood. Receptors originate from a woman aged 25-40 years with acute or convalescent COVID-19.

The chain is built from TRBV7-2 and TRBJ1-3; no clear D gene. This CDR3 is built from 16 residues. V dropped 1 base and J dropped 0 bases, with 10 bases sitting between them. Looked up from germline, CDR1 is SGHTA and CDR2 is FQGNSA. The CDR3 sequence: CASSLVGSSSGNTIYF. The CDR3 coding sequence is TGTGCCAGCAGCTTAGTCGGGTCCTCCTCTGGAAACACCATATATTTT.

The chain uses TRBV27 and TRBJ2-2; D is uncertain. The length of the CDR3 is 14 residues. V lost 0 bases to trimming and J lost 1 base, with 3 bases between them. Germline V gives CDR1 MNHEY, CDR2 SMNVEV (reference sequence). The CDR3 sequence is CASSLSLNTGELFF. The CDR3 DNA reads TGTGCCAGCAGTTTATCCTTGAACACCGGGGAGCTGTTTTTT.

V usage is TRBV27 and J usage is TRBJ2-7; D not certain. V shed 4 bases and J shed 4 bases, with 11 bases lying between them. Germline lookup yields CDR1 MNHEY and CDR2 SMNVEV (reference sequence). The CDR3 contains 13 residues. The CDR3, as DNA: TGTGCCAGCAGTTCTTACAGAACTTACGAGCAGTACTTC. It codes for CASSSYRTYEQYF.

CDR3 protein: CASSLDRAKPQFF. The CDR3 DNA follows: TGTGCCAGCAGTTTGGACAGGGCCAAACCTCAGTTCTTC. This chain uses TRBV12-3 or TRBV12-4 with TRBJ2-1, with 8 bases fitting TRBD1. Trimming took 3 bases from V and 13 from J; bases not matched to a gene: 8. The CDR3 totals 13 residues.

The V gene is TRBV19, the J gene TRBJ1-6, with 7 positions matching TRBD1. Per germline, CDR1 LNHDA and CDR2 SQIVND (reference sequence). V dropped 4 bases and J dropped 10; count of bases not matched to a gene: 7. This CDR3 comprises 14 residues. CDR3 in amino acids: CASSTRDSRSPLHF. DNA for the CDR3: TGTGCCAGTAGTACGCGGGACAGCAGATCACCCCTCCACTTT.